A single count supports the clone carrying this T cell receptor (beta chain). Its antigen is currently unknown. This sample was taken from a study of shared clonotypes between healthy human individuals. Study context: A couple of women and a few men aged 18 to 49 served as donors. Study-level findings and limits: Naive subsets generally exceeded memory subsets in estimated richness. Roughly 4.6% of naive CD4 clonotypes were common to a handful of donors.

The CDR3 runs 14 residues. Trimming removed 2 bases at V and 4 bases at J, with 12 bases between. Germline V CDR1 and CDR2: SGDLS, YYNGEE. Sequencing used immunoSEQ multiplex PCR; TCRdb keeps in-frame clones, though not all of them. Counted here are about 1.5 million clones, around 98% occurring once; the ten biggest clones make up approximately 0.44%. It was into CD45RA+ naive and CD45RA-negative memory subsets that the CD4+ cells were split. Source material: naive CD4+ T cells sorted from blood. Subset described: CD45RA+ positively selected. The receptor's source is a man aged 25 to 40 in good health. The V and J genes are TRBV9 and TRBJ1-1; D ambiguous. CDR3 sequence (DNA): TGTGCCAGCAGCGTTGGGTCCAGGTTCACTGAAGCTTTCTTT. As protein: CASSVGSRFTEAFF.